This T cell receptor beta chain was captured in a study of shared clonotypes between healthy human individuals. The CDR3 has 11 amino acids. Germline CDR1 and CDR2: SEHNR and FQNEAQ (reference sequence). V lost 1 base and J lost 6, with 3 bases in between. Cells designated naive CD8 were CD45RO-negative and were positively selected for CCR7, with terminally differentiated effector memory CD45RA+ cells excluded. Comment on this clone: Distinct nucleotide sequences in the sample also encode this CDR3.

Data came from immunoSEQ multiplex PCR; TCRdb stores just in-frame clones and leaves some out. The sample yields fewer than 1 million clones, approximately 97% seen once. The sequence was obtained from a man younger than 40 in good health. The sequencing input was naive CD8+ T cells sorted from blood. This chain joins TRBV7-9 and TRBJ1-1; D not certain. The chain's CDR3 is CASSLDPEAFF. The CDR3 nucleotides are TGTGCCAGCAGCTTAGATCCTGAAGCTTTCTTT.